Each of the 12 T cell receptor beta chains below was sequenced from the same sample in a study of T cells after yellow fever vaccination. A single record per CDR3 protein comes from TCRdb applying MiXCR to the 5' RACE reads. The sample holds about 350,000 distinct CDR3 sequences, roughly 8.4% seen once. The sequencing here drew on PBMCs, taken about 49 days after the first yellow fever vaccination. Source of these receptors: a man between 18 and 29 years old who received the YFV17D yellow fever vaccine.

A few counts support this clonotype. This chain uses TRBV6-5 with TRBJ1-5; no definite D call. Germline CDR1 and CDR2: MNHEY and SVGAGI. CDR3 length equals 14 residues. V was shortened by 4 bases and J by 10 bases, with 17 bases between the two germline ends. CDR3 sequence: CASSFEPVLGPQHF. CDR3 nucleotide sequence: TGTGCCAGCAGTTTCGAACCCGTACTGGGACCCCAGCATTTT.

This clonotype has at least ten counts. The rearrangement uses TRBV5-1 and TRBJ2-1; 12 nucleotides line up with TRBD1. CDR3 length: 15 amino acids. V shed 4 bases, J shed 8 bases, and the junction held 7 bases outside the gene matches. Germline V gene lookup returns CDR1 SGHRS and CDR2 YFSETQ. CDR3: CASSKGTGGVDEQFF. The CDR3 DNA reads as TGCGCCAGCAGCAAAGGGACAGGGGGCGTGGATGAGCAGTTCTTC.

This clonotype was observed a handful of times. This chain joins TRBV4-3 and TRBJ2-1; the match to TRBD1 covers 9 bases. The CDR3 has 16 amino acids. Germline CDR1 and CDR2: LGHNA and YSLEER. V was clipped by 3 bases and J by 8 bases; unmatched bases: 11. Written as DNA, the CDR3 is TGCGCCAGCAGCCACAGGCCGGGACAGGGAAATTATGAGCAGTTCTTC. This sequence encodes CASSHRPGQGNYEQFF.

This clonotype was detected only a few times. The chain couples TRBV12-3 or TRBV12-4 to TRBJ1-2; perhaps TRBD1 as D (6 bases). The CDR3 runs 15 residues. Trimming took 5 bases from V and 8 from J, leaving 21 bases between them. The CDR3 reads CASSLSIGGRSGYTF. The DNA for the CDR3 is TGTGCCAGCAGTCTCAGCATAGGGGGTAGAAGCGGCTACACCTTC.

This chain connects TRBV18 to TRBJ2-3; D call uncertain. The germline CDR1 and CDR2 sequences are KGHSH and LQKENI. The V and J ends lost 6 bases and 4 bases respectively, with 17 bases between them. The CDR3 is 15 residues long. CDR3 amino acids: CASSPSHLGSDTQYF. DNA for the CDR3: TGTGCCAGCTCCCCATCCCACCTGGGGTCAGATACGCAGTATTTT.

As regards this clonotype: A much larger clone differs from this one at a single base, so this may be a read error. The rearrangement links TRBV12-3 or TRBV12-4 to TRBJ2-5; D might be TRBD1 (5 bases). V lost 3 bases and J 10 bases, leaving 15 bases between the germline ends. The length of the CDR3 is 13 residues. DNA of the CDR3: TGTGCCAGCAGTTTGTGGCAGGGCCTGAACCAGTACTTC. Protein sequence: CASSLWQGLNQYF.

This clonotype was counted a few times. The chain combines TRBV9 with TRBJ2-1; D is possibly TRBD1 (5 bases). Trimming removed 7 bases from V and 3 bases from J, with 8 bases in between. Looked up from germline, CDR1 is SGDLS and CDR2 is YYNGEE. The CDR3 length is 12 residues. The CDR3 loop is CASGQGYNEQFF. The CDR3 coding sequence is TGTGCCAGCGGGCAGGGCTACAATGAGCAGTTCTTC.

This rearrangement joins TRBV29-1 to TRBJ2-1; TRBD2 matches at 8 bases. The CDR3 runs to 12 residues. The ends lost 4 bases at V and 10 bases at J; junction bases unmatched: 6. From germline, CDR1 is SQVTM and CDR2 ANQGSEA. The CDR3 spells CSVVAGGGEQFF. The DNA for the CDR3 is TGCAGCGTTGTTGCGGGGGGCGGGGAGCAGTTCTTC.

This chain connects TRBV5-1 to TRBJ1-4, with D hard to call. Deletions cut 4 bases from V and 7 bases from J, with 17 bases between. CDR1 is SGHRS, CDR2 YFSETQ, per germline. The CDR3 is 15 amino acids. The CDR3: CASSTLEKEGEKLFF. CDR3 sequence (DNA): TGCGCCAGCAGCACACTGGAAAAGGAGGGTGAAAAACTGTTTTTT.

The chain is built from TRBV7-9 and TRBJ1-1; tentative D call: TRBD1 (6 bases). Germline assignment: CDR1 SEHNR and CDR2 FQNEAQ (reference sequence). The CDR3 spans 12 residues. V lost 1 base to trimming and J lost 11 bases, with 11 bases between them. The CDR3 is CASSLEGTNAFF. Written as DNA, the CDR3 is TGTGCCAGCAGCTTAGAAGGGACAAACGCTTTCTTT.

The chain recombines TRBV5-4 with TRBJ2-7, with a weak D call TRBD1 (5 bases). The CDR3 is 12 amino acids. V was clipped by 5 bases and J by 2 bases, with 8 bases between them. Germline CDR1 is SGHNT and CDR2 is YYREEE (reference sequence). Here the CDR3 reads CASRKGPYEQYF. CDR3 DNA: TGTGCCAGCAGAAAGGGGCCCTACGAGCAGTACTTC. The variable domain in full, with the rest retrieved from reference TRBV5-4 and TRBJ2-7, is ETGVTQSPTHLIKTRGQQVTLRCSSQSGHNTVSWYQQALGQGPQFIFQYYREEENGRGNFPPRFSGLQFPNYSSELNVNALELDDSALYLCASRKGPYEQYFGPGTRLTVT.

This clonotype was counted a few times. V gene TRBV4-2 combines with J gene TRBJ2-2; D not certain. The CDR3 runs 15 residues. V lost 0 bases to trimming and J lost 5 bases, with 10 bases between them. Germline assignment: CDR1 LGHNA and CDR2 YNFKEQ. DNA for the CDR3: TGTGCCAGCAGCCAAGACCCTAGTACAACCGGGGAGCTGTTTTTT. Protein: CASSQDPSTTGELFF.